The 15 T cell receptor beta chains in this list originate from one sample, sequenced in a study of cytomegalovirus exposure and HLA in healthy donors. The primer mix had 60 Vbeta and 13 Jbeta primers. The protocol was immunoSEQ multiplex PCR, while the TCRdb copy is restricted to in-frame clones and leaves out a portion. The sample shows approximately 150,000 clones, 70% to 85% of them seen only once. The specimen was PBMCs. These receptors all stem from a man in his forties or fifties in good health and CMV-seronegative.

This chain connects TRBV9 to TRBJ2-1, with D unclear. V was cut by 0 bases and J by 6 bases, with 16 bases left in between. The CDR3 covers 16 residues. Per the germline V gene, CDR1 is SGDLS and CDR2 is YYNGEE. This CDR3 reads CASSVGAAPTINEQFF. CDR3 DNA sequence: TGTGCCAGCAGCGTAGGGGCCGCACCAACGATCAATGAGCAGTTCTTC.

The CDR3: CASSLSGSYNEQFF. The CDR3 nucleotides read TGTGCCAGCAGCTTATCAGGTTCCTACAATGAGCAGTTCTTC. V is TRBV7-2 and J is TRBJ2-1; D remains unclear. Germline CDR1 SGHTA, CDR2 FQGNSA. Trimming removed 2 bases at V and 1 base at J, with 6 bases between. The CDR3 is made up of 14 amino acids. Using reference TRBV7-2 and TRBJ2-1 for the parts outside the CDR3, the full variable domain is GAGVSQSPSNKVTEKGKDVELRCDPISGHTALYWYRQSLGQGLEFLIYFQGNSAPDKSGLPSDRFSAERTGGSVSTLTIQRTQQEDSAVYLCASSLSGSYNEQFFGPGTRLTVL.

The J gene is TRBJ1-1, the V gene TRBV18; possible D gene TRBD1, 6 bases. The CDR3 loop spans 14 amino acids. V was cut by 7 bases and J by 1 base, with 13 bases left in between. From germline, CDR1 is KGHSH and CDR2 LQKENI. The CDR3 DNA reads as TGTGCCAGCTTACTACAGGGAGCGAACACTGAAGCTTTCTTT. Translated, it gives CASLLQGANTEAFF.

The V gene is TRBV14, the J gene TRBJ2-3, with a possible D match to TRBD2 (5 bases). This CDR3 has 15 amino acids. The V gene lost 2 bases and the J gene lost 1 base, with 10 bases spanning the gap. In germline, CDR1 is SGHDN, CDR2 FVKESK. The DNA of the CDR3 is TGTGCCAGCAGCCAAAGGCTGGAGGGCACAGATACGCAGTATTTT. Encoded protein: CASSQRLEGTDTQYF.

The V gene is TRBV9, the J gene TRBJ1-1; a weak D match, TRBD1 (5 bases). With 0 bases removed from V and 8 bases from J, the gap between germline ends came to 11 bases. The germline V gene encodes CDR1 SGDLS and CDR2 YYNGEE. The CDR3 extends over 13 amino acids. CDR3 residues: CASSVGYRGEAFF. The CDR3, as DNA: TGTGCCAGCAGCGTAGGTTATCGGGGGGAAGCTTTCTTT.

The chain uses TRBV11-3 and TRBJ2-5; D is unresolved. The DNA end lines up better with TRBJ2-7; the J call may be wrong. Germline V gene data show CDR1 as SGHNT and CDR2 as YENEEA. The CDR3 contains 11 residues. The CDR3 reads CASSSGYEQYF. The CDR3 nucleotides are TGTGCCAGCAGCTCCGGGTACGAGCAGTACTTC.

The rearrangement uses TRBV25-1 and TRBJ2-7, with D possibly TRBD1 on 6 matching bases. This CDR3 has 15 residues. Trimming took 3 bases from V and 6 from J, leaving 18 bases between them. Looked up from germline, CDR1 is MGHDK and CDR2 is SYGVNS. This CDR3 is CASSDRGYPFSEQYF. Written as DNA, the CDR3 is TGTGCCAGCAGTGACAGGGGTTACCCTTTTAGCGAGCAGTACTTC.

This sequence joins TRBV6-6 and TRBJ2-1, with 11 bases lining up with TRBD2. CDR3 length equals 15 residues. CDR1 MNHNY and CDR2 SVGAGI come from the germline V gene (reference sequence). J gave up 7 bases and V 6 bases, and 8 bases lay outside the gene matches. CDR3 in amino acids: CASRPLAGGVNEQFF. The CDR3 DNA reads as TGTGCCAGCAGACCTCTAGCGGGAGGTGTAAATGAGCAGTTCTTC.

The chain joins TRBV27 to TRBJ2-3; 9 nucleotides match TRBD2. CDR1 is MNHEY and CDR2 is SMNVEV in the germline V gene (reference sequence). The CDR3 spans 15 residues. V shed 8 bases and J 6 bases; nucleotides not matched to a gene: 12. CDR3 sequence (DNA): TGTGCCAGCTCTGTGTGGGCGGGAGGGTTGGATACGCAGTATTTT. Its translation is CASSVWAGGLDTQYF.

This chain connects TRBV6-1 to TRBJ1-2; TRBD1 matches 8 bases. The V and J ends lost 5 bases and 8 bases, in that order; junction bases with no gene match: 10. The V gene's germline CDR1 is MNHNS and CDR2 SASEGT. The CDR3 length is 14 residues. The DNA of the CDR3 is TGTGCCAGCAGTCCGCTGCAGGGGGCCGGCGGCTACACCTTC. This encodes CASSPLQGAGGYTF.

This clone was seen just once. The chain links TRBV6-5 to TRBJ1-1, with D unclear. CDR3 length equals 13 residues. The V gene lost 4 bases and the J gene lost 4 bases, with 10 bases spanning the gap. Germline V CDR1 and CDR2: MNHEY, SVGAGI. The CDR3 here is CASSFRSPTEAFF. Written as DNA, the CDR3 is TGTGCCAGCAGTTTTCGGTCCCCCACTGAAGCTTTCTTT.

A few counts support this clone. The gene calls are TRBV13 and TRBJ2-3, with a weak D call TRBD2 (6 bases). Germline lookup yields CDR1 PRHDT and CDR2 FYEKMQ (reference sequence). Trimming took off 2 bases at V and 4 bases at J, with 19 bases between the two ends. The CDR3 spans 17 residues. The chain's CDR3 is CASSLPKGLALPDTQYF. CDR3 in DNA: TGTGCCAGCAGCTTACCAAAGGGCCTAGCGCTCCCAGATACGCAGTATTTT.

This chain joins TRBV6-1 and TRBJ1-1, with D possibly being TRBD1 (5 bases). The CDR3 is 14 amino acids. The ends were cut back, 2 bases at V and 1 base at J, with 8 bases in the middle. Germline CDR1 MNHNS, CDR2 SASEGT. The CDR3 DNA reads as TGTGCCAGCAGTGAATTGGGGGGGAACACTGAAGCTTTCTTT. It is translated as CASSELGGNTEAFF.

V gene TRBV7-2 combines with J gene TRBJ2-6; 10 bases map to TRBD2. The CDR3 has 19 amino acids. CDR1 is SGHTA, CDR2 FQGNSA, per germline. Trimming cost V 1 base and J 0 bases; bases outside gene matches: 6. The CDR3 bases are TGTGCCAGCAGCTTAGTATGGGCTAGCGGGGGCTCTGGGGCCAACGTCCTGACTTTC. The encoded protein is CASSLVWASGGSGANVLTF.

The chain employs TRBV7-6 and TRBJ2-2, with D possibly being TRBD2 (5 bases). The germline gives CDR1 SGHVS, CDR2 FNYEAQ. The V and J ends lost 3 bases and 4 bases respectively, with 12 bases between them. The CDR3 sequence is 15 residues long. The CDR3 coding sequence is TGTGCCAGCAGCTTGGCTAGCTTAGGCACCGGGGAGCTGTTTTTT. Translated: CASSLASLGTGELFF.